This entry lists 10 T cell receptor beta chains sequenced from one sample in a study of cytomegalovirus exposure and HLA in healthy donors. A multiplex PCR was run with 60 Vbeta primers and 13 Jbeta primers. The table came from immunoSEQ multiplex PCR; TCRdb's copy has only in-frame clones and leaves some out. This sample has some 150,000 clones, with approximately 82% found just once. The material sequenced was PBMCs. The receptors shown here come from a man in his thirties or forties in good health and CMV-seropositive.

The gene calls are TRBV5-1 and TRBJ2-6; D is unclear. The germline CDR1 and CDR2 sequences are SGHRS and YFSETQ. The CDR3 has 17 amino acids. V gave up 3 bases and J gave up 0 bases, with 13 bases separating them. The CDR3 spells CASSSALDSSGANVLTF. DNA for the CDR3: TGCGCCAGCAGCTCCGCGTTAGACTCCTCTGGGGCCAACGTCCTGACTTTC.

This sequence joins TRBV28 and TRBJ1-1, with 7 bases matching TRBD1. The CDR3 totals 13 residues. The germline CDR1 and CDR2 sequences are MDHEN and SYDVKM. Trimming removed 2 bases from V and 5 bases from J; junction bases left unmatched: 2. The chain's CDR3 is CASSLQQGTEAFF. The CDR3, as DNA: TGTGCCAGCAGTTTACAACAGGGGACTGAAGCTTTCTTT. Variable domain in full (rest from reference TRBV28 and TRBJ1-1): DVKVTQSSRYLVKRTGEKVFLECVQDMDHENMFWYRQDPGLGLRLIYFSYDVKMKEKGDIPEGYSVSREKKERFSLILESASTNQTSMYLCASSLQQGTEAFFGQGTRLTVV.

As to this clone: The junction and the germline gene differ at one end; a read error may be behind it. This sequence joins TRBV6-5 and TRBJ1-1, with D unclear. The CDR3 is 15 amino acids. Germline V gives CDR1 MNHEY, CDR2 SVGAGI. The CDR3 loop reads CASSLPMAGMGEASF. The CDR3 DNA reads TGTGCCAGCAGCCTGCCCATGGCGGGAATGGGTGAAGCTTCCTTT.

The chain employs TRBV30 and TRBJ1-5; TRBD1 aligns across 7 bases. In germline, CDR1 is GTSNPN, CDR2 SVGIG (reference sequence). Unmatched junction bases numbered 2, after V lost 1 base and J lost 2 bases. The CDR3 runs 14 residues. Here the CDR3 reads CAWSGQGGNQPQHF. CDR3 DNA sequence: TGTGCCTGGAGTGGGCAGGGGGGCAATCAGCCCCAGCATTTT.

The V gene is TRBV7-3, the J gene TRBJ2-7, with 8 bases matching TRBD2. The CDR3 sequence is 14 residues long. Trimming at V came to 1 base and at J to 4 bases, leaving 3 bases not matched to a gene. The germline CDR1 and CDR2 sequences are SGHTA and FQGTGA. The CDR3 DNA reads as TGTGCCAGCAGCTTAATGAGCGGGAGATACGAGCAGTACTTC. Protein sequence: CASSLMSGRYEQYF.

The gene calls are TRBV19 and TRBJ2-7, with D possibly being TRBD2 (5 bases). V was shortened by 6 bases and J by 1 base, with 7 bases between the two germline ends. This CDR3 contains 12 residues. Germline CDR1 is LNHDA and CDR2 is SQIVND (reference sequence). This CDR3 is CASSPGSYEQYF. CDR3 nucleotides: TGTGCCAGTAGCCCGGGATCCTACGAGCAGTACTTC.

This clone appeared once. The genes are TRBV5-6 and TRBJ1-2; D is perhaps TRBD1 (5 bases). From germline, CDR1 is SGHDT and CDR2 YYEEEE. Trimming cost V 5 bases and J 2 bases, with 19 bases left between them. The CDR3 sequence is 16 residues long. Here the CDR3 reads CASSPIYGGSNYGYTF. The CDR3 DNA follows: TGTGCCAGCAGTCCTATATATGGGGGGTCGAACTATGGCTACACCTTC.

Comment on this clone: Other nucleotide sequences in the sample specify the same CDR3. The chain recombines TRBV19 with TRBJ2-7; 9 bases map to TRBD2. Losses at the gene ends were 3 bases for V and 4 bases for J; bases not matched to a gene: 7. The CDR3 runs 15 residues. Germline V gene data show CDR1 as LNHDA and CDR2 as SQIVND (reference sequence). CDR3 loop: CASSIQAGGRYEQYF. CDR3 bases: TGTGCCAGTAGTATCCAAGCGGGGGGACGATACGAGCAGTACTTC.

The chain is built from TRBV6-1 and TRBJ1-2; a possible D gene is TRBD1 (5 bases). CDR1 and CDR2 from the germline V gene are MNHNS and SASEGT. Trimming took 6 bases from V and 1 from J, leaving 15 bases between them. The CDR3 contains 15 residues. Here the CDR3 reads CASSSWSGNNYGYTF. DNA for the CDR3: TGTGCCAGCAGCTCCTGGTCAGGGAATAACTATGGCTACACCTTC.

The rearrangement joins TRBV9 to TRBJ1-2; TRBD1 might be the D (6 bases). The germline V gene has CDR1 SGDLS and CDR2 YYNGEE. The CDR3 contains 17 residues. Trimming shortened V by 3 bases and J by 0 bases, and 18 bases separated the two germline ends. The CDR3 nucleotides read TGTGCCAGCAGCGCCTCAGGGGCGGGGGGGCCTAACTATGGCTACACCTTC. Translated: CASSASGAGGPNYGYTF.